This section outlines one TCR beta chain sequence together with its context. What it binds is not known. Treatment reported: approximately 18 received Ad26.COV2.S at low or high dose, single or two shots; about 5 received placebo; per-sample allocation not given. It was on day 63 after the first vaccine or placebo injection that samples were taken. Wuhan-strain spike was delivered by a replication-incompetent Ad26 vector. This specimen belongs to a study of Ad26.COV2.S vaccination and SARS-CoV-2 variants. Study summary: The vaccine Ad26.COV2.S was put into the muscle once, or twice with 56 days between.

Method: immunoSEQ multiplex PCR; TCRdb's copy keeps in-frame clones and lacks some. The data show 510,000 or so clones, with about 83% seen just once and about 13% held by the top ten. With 3 bases removed from V and 5 bases from J, the gap between germline ends came to 14 bases. The CDR3 extends over 14 amino acids. CDR1 is SGHNT, CDR2 YYREEE, per germline (reference sequence). Whole-study findings and limits: Possibly, TCR breadth and depth analyses underestimated total T cell responses. Non-spike TCR breadth did not differ much between vaccine and placebo recipients.

The TCR sequence derives from a person between 18 and 60 years old who received the Ad26.COV2.S COVID-19 vaccine or a placebo. This specimen consisted of peripheral blood, obtained in a trial of Ad26.COV2.S vaccine versus placebo. V gene TRBV5-4 combines with J gene TRBJ1-1, with D perhaps matching TRBD1 (6 bases). Written as DNA, the CDR3 is TGTGCCAGCAGCTCGATACAGGGACTAACTGAAGCTTTCTTT. As protein: CASSSIQGLTEAFF.